Listed below are T cell receptor beta chains from one sample, sequenced in a study of Tregs in tolerant kidney transplant recipients. The method was immunoSEQ multiplex PCR; TCRdb's version includes in-frame clones alone and lacks a portion of them. The sample includes nearly 15,000 clones, over 75% of them seen just once. The sample here was Tregs from blood, taken before the transplant. These receptors originate from a human donor who received a combined kidney and bone marrow transplant. The CDR3 runs from the conserved cysteine through the conserved F or W. The D gene is left open where the match is weak. The size entry is marked missing in some rows and otherwise reads once, few, many or a size class.

TRBV5-4,.,.,TRBJ2-5,TGTGCCAGCAGCTTGGCGGAGACCCAGTACTTC,CASSLAETQYF
TRBV7-9,.,TRBD1,TRBJ1-2,TGTGCCAGCAGCTTAGATCCCCGCAGGGGGCCAACGGACTATGGCTACACCTTC,CASSLDPRRGPTDYGYTF
TRBV2,.,TRBD2,TRBJ2-7,TGTGCCAGCAGGGGACTAGCGACCTACGAGCAGTACTTC,CASRGLATYEQYF
TRBV2,.,.,TRBJ1-1,TGTGCCAGCGGGAGGTCTAAAGGTTTCTTT,CASGRSKGFF
TRBV5-5,few,.,TRBJ1-1,TGTGCCAGCAGTCATCATCTGAACACTGAAGCTTTCTTT,CASSHHLNTEAFF
TRBV30,.,TRBD2,TRBJ2-3,TGTGCCTGGGCCCCGGGACTAGCGGGTAGCACAGATACGCAGTATTTT,CAWAPGLAGSTDTQYF
TRBV15,once,TRBD1,TRBJ1-3,TGTGCCACCAGCAGAGTACAGGGGGCTGGAAACACCATATATTTT,CATSRVQGAGNTIYF
TRBV7-9,few,TRBD1,TRBJ2-7,TGTGCCAGCGTATACGGAGGGGTGACAGGGGACTACGAGCAGTACTTC,CASVYGGVTGDYEQYF
TRBV19,.,TRBD2,TRBJ2-7,TGTGCCAGTAGTACCAGCGGGAGGGAAGAGCAGTACTTC,CASSTSGREEQYF
TRBV7-2,.,.,TRBJ1-2,TGTGCCAGCAGCTTAGTGGCGGGCCTTAACTACACCTTC,CASSLVAGLNYTF
TRBV6-5,few,.,TRBJ2-7,TGTGCCAGCAGCCCGACTAGTCGCTCCTACGAGCAGTACTTC,CASSPTSRSYEQYF
TRBV6-5,.,.,TRBJ1-5,TGTGCCAGCAGTTACTCCGCGGCCAGCAATCAGCCCCAGCATTTT,CASSYSAASNQPQHF
TRBV5-4,.,.,TRBJ1-2,TGTGCCAGCAGCAATATTTACAGCGGAGGGGGCTACACCTTC,CASSNIYSGGGYTF
TRBV27,once,.,TRBJ2-2,TGTGCCAGCAGTTCACGACTAAGGAACACCGGGGAGCTGTTTTTT,CASSSRLRNTGELFF
TRBV6-6,few,.,TRBJ2-7,TGTGCCAGCAGCACAGTGACACGAGCCTACGAGCAGTACTTC,CASSTVTRAYEQYF
TRBV4-3,once,TRBD2,TRBJ2-1,TGCGCCAGCAGCCAAGCCGGGACTAGCGGAAATCAGTTCTTC,CASSQAGTSGNQFF
TRBV2,.,.,TRBJ2-1,TGTGCCAGCAGTGAACTGCAGGTCTACGATGAGCAGTTCTTC,CASSELQVYDEQFF
TRBV28,.,.,TRBJ1-5,TGTGCCAGCAGTAGGCCTGGAGGGCTCGATCAGCCCCAGCATTTT,CASSRPGGLDQPQHF
TRBV27,.,TRBD1,TRBJ1-1,TGTGCCAGCAGTTTATTGGGACAGGCTGAAGCTTTCTTT,CASSLLGQAEAFF
TRBV28,.,.,TRBJ1-2,TGTGCCAGCTGCGGCACGGCCTCAGGCTACACCTTC,CASCGTASGYTF
TRBV7-9,.,TRBD2,TRBJ2-1,TGTGCCAGCAGCCAGGCAACGGTAGCGGGGGGCCTCAGGGAGCAGTTCTTC,CASSQATVAGGLREQFF
TRBV2,.,TRBD1,TRBJ2-7,TGTGCCAGCAGGACGAGGACAGGGAGTCTCTACGAGCAGTACTTC,CASRTRTGSLYEQYF
TRBV5-6,.,.,TRBJ1-1,TGTGCCAGCAGCCAGATAAACAGGATCGGAGCTCAATTT,CASSQINRIGAQF
TRBV29-1,.,TRBD1,TRBJ2-7,TGCAGCGGGAACCGGGACAGGGGATCCGAGCAGTACTTC,CSGNRDRGSEQYF
TRBV18,.,.,TRBJ2-7,TGTGCCAGCTCACCAAGTGAGTTATGGGGAGCTAGAAACGAGCAGTACTTC,CASSPSELWGARNEQYF
TRBV2,.,TRBD1,TRBJ1-4,TGTGCCAGCTGTCCAGGGGGTAATGAAAAACTGTTTTTT,CASCPGGNEKLFF
TRBV6-1,.,.,TRBJ1-1,TGTGCCAGCAATCTCAACACTGAAGCTTTCTTT,CASNLNTEAFF
TRBV6-5,.,.,TRBJ2-7,TGTGCCAGCAGTTACACGAGCAGAGGGGGGGATAGGCAGTACTTC,CASSYTSRGGDRQYF
TRBV4-1,few,.,TRBJ2-7,TGCGCCAGCAGCCAAGGACAAAACGCCTACGAGCAGTACTTC,CASSQGQNAYEQYF
TRBV6-1,.,TRBD1,TRBJ1-3,TGTGCCAGCACCAGACAGGGGTTCGGAAACACCATATATTTT,CASTRQGFGNTIYF